The 15 T cell receptor beta chains presented below share a single source sample, sequenced in a study of blood T cell repertoires in COVID-19. Profiling relied on immunoSEQ multiplex PCR, and the TCRdb table lists in-frame clones only, not all of them. The table lists under 250,000 clones, approximately 88% of them singletons. Sequencing used peripheral blood. The receptors here all came from a man in his forties with acute or convalescent COVID-19.

The chain joins TRBV27 to TRBJ2-1, with 12 bases fitting TRBD2. V lost 6 bases, J lost 4 bases, and 4 bases stayed unmatched. CDR1 and CDR2 from the germline V gene are MNHEY and SMNVEV (reference sequence). CDR3 length equals 15 residues. The chain's CDR3 is CASRGLAGGYNEQFF. CDR3 DNA: TGTGCCAGCAGGGGGCTAGCGGGAGGGTACAATGAGCAGTTCTTC.

The rearrangement links TRBV28 to TRBJ2-3; D is ambiguous. Germline CDR1 MDHEN, CDR2 SYDVKM. Trimming removed 0 bases at V and 0 bases at J, with 10 bases between. The length of the CDR3 is 16 residues. The CDR3 DNA follows: TGTGCCAGCAGTTTATGGGCCGATGGTAGCACAGATACGCAGTATTTT. Encoded protein: CASSLWADGSTDTQYF.

The V and J genes are TRBV28 and TRBJ2-7; 12 bases map to TRBD1. Germline V gene data show CDR1 as MDHEN and CDR2 as SYDVKM. The CDR3 totals 15 residues. J lost 4 bases, V lost 2 bases, and 3 bases had no gene match. DNA of the CDR3: TGTGCCAGCAGTTTACTGGGACAGGGGGCTTACGAGCAGTACTTC. It is translated as CASSLLGQGAYEQYF.

This chain connects TRBV6-8 to TRBJ1-2; 8 positions match TRBD1. Germline CDR1 reads MNHGY; CDR2 reads SAAAGT. The CDR3 has 14 amino acids. Germline trimming cut 2 bases from V and 3 bases from J; bases unmatched to any gene: 2. The CDR3 loop reads CASSYTDRDYGYTF. As DNA, the CDR3 is TGTGCCAGCAGTTACACGGACAGGGACTATGGCTACACCTTC.

The genes are TRBV2 and TRBJ1-1; D remains ambiguous. Germline-derived CDR1 and CDR2 are SNHLY and FYNNEI. The CDR3 is made up of 14 amino acids. Trimming took off 3 bases at V and 0 bases at J, with 8 bases between the two ends. The CDR3 DNA reads as TGTGCCAGCAGTGAGCAGGAAATGAACACTGAAGCTTTCTTT. Translated, it gives CASSEQEMNTEAFF.

This sequence joins TRBV4-1 and TRBJ1-1; D is uncertain. This CDR3 comprises 16 residues. The V end was cut by 5 bases, the J end by 1 base, with 17 bases between. Per germline, CDR1 MGHRA and CDR2 YSYEKL. The CDR3 protein is CASSSSPRQRNTEAFF. In nucleotides, the CDR3 is TGCGCCAGCAGCTCTTCCCCCAGGCAACGGAACACTGAAGCTTTCTTT.

The CDR3 nucleotides read TGTGCCTGGAGTGCAAAGGGGACTAGCATCGATACGCAGTATTTT. It codes for CAWSAKGTSIDTQYF. This chain uses TRBV30 with TRBJ2-3; 9 bases map to TRBD2. Per germline, CDR1 GTSNPN and CDR2 SVGIG (reference sequence). The CDR3 runs 15 residues. V lost 1 base to trimming and J lost 6 bases; unmatched junction nucleotides: 8.

The chain carries TRBV18 and TRBJ1-5, with 7 bases lining up with TRBD1. Germline CDR1 is KGHSH and CDR2 is LQKENI. The V segment lost 3 bases and the J segment 7 bases; nucleotides outside the gene matches: 3. This CDR3 region has 13 residues. CDR3 region: CASSPQGEQPQHF. DNA for the CDR3: TGTGCCAGCTCACCGCAGGGGGAGCAGCCCCAGCATTTT.

The gene calls are TRBV7-2 and TRBJ2-1; 10 bases fit TRBD2. Germline values: CDR1 SGHTA, CDR2 FQGNSA. The CDR3 has 18 amino acids. The V and J ends lost 1 base and 0 bases, in that order; junction bases with no gene match: 6. Here the CDR3 reads CASSLGLAGVSSYNEQFF. The CDR3 DNA reads TGTGCCAGCAGCTTAGGGCTAGCGGGAGTTAGCTCCTACAATGAGCAGTTCTTC. Supplemented by reference TRBV7-2 and TRBJ2-1, the full variable domain reads GAGVSQSPSNKVTEKGKDVELRCDPISGHTALYWYRQSLGQGLEFLIYFQGNSAPDKSGLPSDRFSAERTGGSVSTLTIQRTQQEDSAVYLCASSLGLAGVSSYNEQFFGPGTRLTVL.

This clone was seen a single time. The chain joins TRBV12-3 or TRBV12-4 to TRBJ2-1, with D hard to call. The length of the CDR3 is 13 residues. V was shortened by 9 bases and J by 0 bases, with 9 bases between the two germline ends. CDR3 DNA: TGTGCCAGTCGACGGAGCTCCTACAATGAGCAGTTCTTC. It yields the protein CASRRSSYNEQFF.

The gene calls are TRBV18 and TRBJ1-2; 7 positions agree with TRBD1. Germline V lookup: CDR1 KGHSH, CDR2 LQKENI. The CDR3 contains 16 residues. Germline trimming cut 1 base from V and 3 bases from J; bases unmatched to any gene: 8. DNA of the CDR3: TGTGCCAGCTCACCACTGGGACAGTTGAGAGACTATGGCTACACCTTC. Protein sequence: CASSPLGQLRDYGYTF.

In its sample, this clone was seen once. The genes are TRBV6-5 and TRBJ1-5; TRBD1 is a possible D gene (5 bases). CDR1 is MNHEY and CDR2 is SVGAGI in the germline V gene. This CDR3 is 14 amino acids long. Trimming cost V 2 bases and J 7 bases, with 12 bases left between them. In DNA form, the CDR3 reads TGTGCCAGCAGTTACAGGCAGGGTGAGCAGCCCCAGCATTTT. Protein product: CASSYRQGEQPQHF.

The genes are TRBV7-8 and TRBJ2-7, with 8 bases identical to TRBD1. This CDR3 has 13 residues. Germline V lookup: CDR1 SGHVS, CDR2 FQNEAQ. Trimming took 6 bases from V and 1 from J; bases not matched to a gene: 2. This CDR3 is CASSWDRSYEQYF. The CDR3 DNA follows: TGTGCCAGCAGTTGGGACAGGTCCTACGAGCAGTACTTC.

This chain links TRBV10-3 with TRBJ2-3; 7 bases are shared with TRBD2. Germline loops: CDR1 ENHRY, CDR2 SYGVKD. Trimming removed 6 bases from V and 2 bases from J; junction bases left unmatched: 8. This CDR3 has 15 residues. The CDR3 loop reads CAIRSGAGNTDTQYF. Written as DNA, the CDR3 is TGTGCCATCAGATCCGGAGCGGGAAACACAGATACGCAGTATTTT.

This chain's CDR3 is CASGVGAGEQYF. The CDR3 coding sequence is TGTGCCAGCGGTGTGGGAGCGGGCGAGCAGTACTTC. The chain links TRBV13 to TRBJ2-7; tentative D call: TRBD2 (6 bases). Germline loops: CDR1 PRHDT, CDR2 FYEKMQ (reference sequence). Between the trimmed V and J ends, which lost 8 bases and 6 bases, there was a span of 14 bases. There are 12 residues in the CDR3.